The 27 T cell receptor beta chains listed next were all sequenced from one sample in a study of somatic mutations in cytotoxic T cells in rheumatoid arthritis. Using immunoSEQ multiplex PCR, the repertoire was profiled, and TCRdb retains in-frame clones only, with some absent. The table shows 11,000 or so clones, with around 75% occurring only once. The specimen sequenced was CD8+ T cells sorted from blood. The receptor set was obtained from a man in his 60s in good health.

The gene calls are TRBV30 and TRBJ1-1, with 9 nucleotides matching TRBD1. V gave up 5 bases and J gave up 4 bases; unmatched junction bases: 8. The germline gives CDR1 GTSNPN, CDR2 SVGIG (reference sequence). CDR3 length: 14 amino acids. The CDR3 DNA reads as TGTGCCTGGGGGACCGGGACAGGGATCACTGAAGCTTTCTTT. This sequence encodes CAWGTGTGITEAFF.

The chain uses TRBV11-1 and TRBJ2-5; TRBD2 agrees at 11 bases. The CDR3 is 14 residues long. After removal of 5 bases from V and 2 bases from J, the junction contained 1 base not matched to a gene. Germline V lookup: CDR1 SGHAT, CDR2 FQDESV (reference sequence). The CDR3 sequence: CASSRLAGQETQYF. CDR3 DNA: TGTGCCAGCAGCCGACTAGCGGGACAAGAGACCCAGTACTTC.

The chain recombines TRBV19 with TRBJ1-1; no clear D. The CDR3 has 12 residues. Germline V CDR1 and CDR2: LNHDA, SQIVND (reference sequence). V lost 8 bases to trimming and J lost 1 base, with 8 bases between them. This CDR3 is CASVWGNTEAFF. The CDR3 DNA follows: TGTGCCAGTGTTTGGGGGAACACTGAAGCTTTCTTT.

This clone has only one observation. CDR3 sequence: CASRVGTAGSYEQYF. Here the CDR3 DNA reads TGTGCCAGCAGGGTCGGGACTGCGGGGTCCTACGAGCAGTACTTC. V usage is TRBV6-5 and J usage is TRBJ2-7; D perhaps matches TRBD2 (6 bases). Trimming left V 6 bases short and J 1 base short, with 16 bases between. Germline values: CDR1 MNHEY, CDR2 SVGAGI. The CDR3 has 15 residues.

The chain is built from TRBV7-6 and TRBJ1-6; no clear D gene. V was pared by 5 bases and J by 9 bases, with 11 bases between. CDR3 length equals 13 residues. Looked up from germline, CDR1 is SGHVS and CDR2 is FNYEAQ. This CDR3 is CASSDDPFSPLHF. In nucleotides, the CDR3 is TGTGCCAGCAGCGACGACCCATTTTCACCCCTCCACTTT.

The chain carries TRBV6-1 and TRBJ2-2, with D hard to call. CDR1 is MNHNS and CDR2 is SASEGT in the germline V gene. CDR3 length: 14 amino acids. Trimming left V 6 bases short and J 3 bases short, with 11 bases between. The CDR3 here is CASSPDRYTGELFF. The CDR3 DNA reads as TGTGCCAGCAGCCCGGACCGATACACCGGGGAGCTGTTTTTT.

V gene TRBV4-1 combines with J gene TRBJ1-1; D is possibly TRBD1 (6 bases). The CDR3 spans 15 residues. V was cut by 4 bases and J by 0 bases, with 12 bases left in between. The germline V gene has CDR1 MGHRA and CDR2 YSYEKL. The CDR3 reads CASSPDSHLNTEAFF. CDR3 nucleotide sequence: TGCGCCAGCAGCCCGGACAGCCATCTGAACACTGAAGCTTTCTTT.

This clone has just one count. This chain connects TRBV4-2 to TRBJ1-6; weak D call: TRBD1 (5 bases). Per germline, CDR1 LGHNA and CDR2 YNFKEQ. This CDR3 is 15 amino acids long. V lost 0 bases, J lost 9 bases, and 12 bases lay in between. The CDR3 sequence is CASSQDGGGSSPLHF. Here the CDR3 DNA reads TGTGCCAGCAGCCAAGATGGGGGGGGGAGTTCACCCCTCCACTTT.

By sample share, this clone is medium-sized (0.01 to 0.1%). The chain carries TRBV11-2 and TRBJ2-1; 13 nucleotides match TRBD2. From germline, CDR1 is SGHAT and CDR2 FQNNGV. CDR3 size: 16 residues. V was clipped by 3 bases and J by 7 bases; unmatched bases: 6. The CDR3 loop is CASSFSGLAGTNEQFF. The CDR3 DNA sequence: TGTGCCAGCAGCTTTTCGGGACTAGCGGGAACGAATGAGCAGTTCTTC.

This sequence joins TRBV7-2 and TRBJ2-5; unclear D gene. The CDR3 is 14 amino acids. CDR1 is SGHTA and CDR2 is FQGNSA in the germline V gene. Trimming stripped 5 bases from V and 5 bases from J, with 15 bases between. CDR3 sequence reads: CASSPVVLWETQYF. CDR3 DNA: TGTGCCAGCAGCCCCGTGGTTTTGTGGGAGACCCAGTACTTC.

The rearrangement uses TRBV30 and TRBJ1-1, with TRBD1 identical over 8 bases. CDR1 and CDR2 from the germline V gene are GTSNPN and SVGIG (reference sequence). V was pared by 2 bases and J by 1 base, with 6 bases of the junction left unmatched. The CDR3 is made up of 15 amino acids. CDR3 coding DNA: TGTGCCTGGAGTTCCTCGACAGGGGCGAACACTGAAGCTTTCTTT. Translating it yields CAWSSSTGANTEAFF.

The rearrangement uses TRBV30 and TRBJ2-1; 13 nucleotides agree with TRBD2. V was pared by 5 bases and J by 12 bases, with 10 bases of the junction left unmatched. The V gene's germline CDR1 is GTSNPN and CDR2 SVGIG (reference sequence). The CDR3 spans 14 residues. The CDR3 DNA follows: TGTGCCTGGGGAGGACTAGCGGGGGCCTTTGGGCAGTTCTTC. This gives the protein CAWGGLAGAFGQFF.

This clone was seen only once. The chain has TRBV11-2 and TRBJ2-7; 7 nucleotides align to TRBD1. The CDR3 has 15 amino acids. The V segment lost 2 bases and the J segment 2 bases; nucleotides outside the gene matches: 6. Germline V CDR1 and CDR2: SGHAT, FQNNGV. The CDR3 protein is CASSLFWGQTYEQYF. In DNA form, the CDR3 reads TGTGCCAGCAGCTTATTTTGGGGACAGACCTACGAGCAGTACTTC.

The gene calls are TRBV4-3 and TRBJ2-7, with a possible D match to TRBD1 (5 bases). Germline V gives CDR1 LGHNA, CDR2 YSLEER. The CDR3 spans 14 residues. V was trimmed by 2 bases and J by 2 bases, leaving 10 bases between them. CDR3 loop: CASSQTDSPYEQYF. The DNA for the CDR3 is TGCGCCAGCAGCCAAACAGACAGCCCCTACGAGCAGTACTTC.

This clone was picked up a small number of times. The chain couples TRBV7-9 to TRBJ2-2; D gene uncertain. Germline values: CDR1 SEHNR, CDR2 FQNEAQ (reference sequence). The V end lost 2 bases, the J end lost 4 bases, and 11 bases lay between the germline ends. The CDR3 is 15 amino acids. CDR3 DNA sequence: TGTGCCAGCAGCTTACAGGATTCGGGCACCGGGGAGCTGTTTTTT. Protein product: CASSLQDSGTGELFF.

The rearrangement uses TRBV28 and TRBJ1-5; 7 nucleotides line up with TRBD1. The V gene end was trimmed by 9 bases and the J gene end by 9 bases; junction bases not matched to a gene: 14. The germline V gene encodes CDR1 MDHEN and CDR2 SYDVKM. This CDR3 contains 14 residues. CDR3 in amino acids: CASSVGQAETPQHF. The CDR3 DNA follows: TGTGCCAGTTCTGTCGGACAGGCCGAGACGCCCCAGCATTTT.

By sample share, this clone is large (0.1 to 1%). The rearrangement joins TRBV7-6 to TRBJ2-1; tentatively, D is TRBD1 (7 bases). Trimming removed 5 bases from V and 9 bases from J, with 14 bases in between. The CDR3 runs to 13 residues. Germline CDR1 SGHVS, CDR2 FNYEAQ. This CDR3 reads CASSTSQGGEQFF. CDR3 DNA: TGTGCCAGCAGCACCTCCCAGGGGGGTGAGCAGTTCTTC.

The gene calls are TRBV4-3 and TRBJ1-2, with a tentative D call TRBD1 (5 bases). This CDR3 spans 15 amino acids. CDR1 is LGHNA, CDR2 YSLEER, per germline. The V end lost 1 base, the J end lost 1 base, and 10 bases lay between the germline ends. The CDR3 is CASSQAQGLNYGYTF. In nucleotides, the CDR3 is TGCGCCAGCAGCCAAGCCCAGGGTCTTAACTATGGCTACACCTTC.

The chain links TRBV6-1 to TRBJ2-2; D is uncertain. Germline V CDR1 and CDR2: MNHNS, SASEGT. Trimming pared 2 bases from V and 6 bases from J, leaving 19 bases between. The CDR3 has 17 residues. CDR3 loop: CASSEWVLSPRAGELFF. The CDR3 nucleotides are TGTGCCAGCAGTGAATGGGTTCTATCCCCACGGGCCGGGGAGCTGTTTTTT.

This chain uses TRBV7-6 with TRBJ2-2; the D gene is possibly TRBD2 (6 bases). Germline CDR1 is SGHVS and CDR2 is FNYEAQ. CDR3 length equals 15 residues. Trimming removed 4 bases at V and 0 bases at J, with 9 bases between. The CDR3 sequence: CASSWGGANTGELFF. CDR3 sequence (DNA): TGTGCCAGCAGCTGGGGAGGTGCGAACACCGGGGAGCTGTTTTTT.

V and J are TRBV4-3 and TRBJ2-2; TRBD2 matches at 10 bases. The CDR3 sequence is 17 residues long. The V gene's germline CDR1 is LGHNA and CDR2 YSLEER. J was trimmed by 4 bases and V by 3 bases; bases with no gene match: 8. CDR3 protein: CASSHLSGGPATGELFF. The CDR3 DNA reads TGCGCCAGCAGCCACCTTAGCGGGGGGCCGGCCACCGGGGAGCTGTTTTTT.

This chain connects TRBV7-6 to TRBJ2-1; perhaps TRBD2 as D (7 bases). The CDR3 extends over 11 amino acids. CDR1 is SGHVS, CDR2 FNYEAQ, per germline. Trimming took off 5 bases at V and 14 bases at J, with 13 bases between the two ends. The CDR3 loop is CASSPGAGEFF. DNA of the CDR3: TGTGCCAGCAGCCCAGGGGCGGGGGAGTTCTTC.

By share, this clone ranks as medium-sized. V usage is TRBV6-1 and J usage is TRBJ2-6; D remains unclear. Per germline, CDR1 MNHNS and CDR2 SASEGT. This CDR3 has 15 residues. Trimming cost V 6 bases and J 0 bases, with 9 bases left between them. In DNA form, the CDR3 reads TGTGCCAGCAGCCCCGACCTCTCTGGGGCCAACGTCCTGACTTTC. Its translation: CASSPDLSGANVLTF.

This chain uses TRBV15 with TRBJ2-1, with a tentative D call TRBD2 (6 bases). V lost 6 bases, J lost 4 bases, and 10 bases lay in between. Germline loops: CDR1 LNHNV, CDR2 YYDKDF (reference sequence). The CDR3 runs 13 residues. The CDR3 protein is CATRTSRYNEQFF. CDR3 nucleotides: TGTGCCACCAGGACTAGTCGGTACAATGAGCAGTTCTTC.

The chain uses TRBV7-9 and TRBJ1-4, with D hard to call. Germline values: CDR1 SEHNR, CDR2 FQNEAQ (reference sequence). Trimming left V 3 bases short and J 6 bases short, with 14 bases between. The CDR3 length is 15 residues. The CDR3 sequence is CASSLVGFGHEKLFF. The CDR3 nucleotides read TGTGCCAGCAGCTTGGTTGGGTTCGGGCATGAAAAACTGTTTTTT.

The genes are TRBV4-1 and TRBJ2-2; D tentatively reads TRBD1 or TRBD2 (5 bases each). V was shortened by 2 bases and J by 8 bases, with 18 bases between the two germline ends. The CDR3 extends over 16 amino acids. Germline CDR1 reads MGHRA; CDR2 reads YSYEKL. CDR3 in DNA: TGCGCCAGCAGCCAATTCTCCGGGACCCCCGGTGGGGAGCTGTTTTTT. This encodes CASSQFSGTPGGELFF.

CDR3 nucleotides: TGTGCCAGCAGCTTGGGCGGCGAGAAGATGGAGACCCAGTACTTC. It specifies CASSLGGEKMETQYF. V usage is TRBV7-9 and J usage is TRBJ2-5; D gene uncertain. CDR1 SEHNR and CDR2 FQNEAQ come from the germline V gene (reference sequence). The ends were cut back, 3 bases at V and 5 bases at J, with 16 bases in the middle. The CDR3 loop spans 15 amino acids. Combining the CDR3 with reference TRBV7-9 and TRBJ2-5 gives the whole variable domain DTGVSQNPRHKITKRGQNVTFRCDPISEHNRLYWYRQTLGQGPEFLTYFQNEAQLEKSRLLSDRFSAERPKGSFSTLEIQRTEQGDSAMYLCASSLGGEKMETQYFGPGTRLLVL.